This TCR beta chain was documented in a study of cytomegalovirus exposure and HLA in healthy donors. Study-wide background: HLA-typed donors were the source of some 85 million unique TCRs, which an early data release held.

PCR was performed using 60 Vbeta and 13 Jbeta primers. The table came from immunoSEQ multiplex PCR; TCRdb's copy has only in-frame clones and leaves some out. The sample includes about 87,000 clones, approximately 79% of them seen just once. Germline CDR1 reads SGHTA; CDR2 reads FQGNSA. This CDR3 contains 15 residues. The V gene end was trimmed by 5 bases and the J gene end by 4 bases; junction bases not matched to a gene: 6. This cohort consisted of healthy bone marrow donors. Sequencing used PBMCs. This TCR derives from a woman aged 40 to 49 in good health and CMV-seronegative. The gene calls are TRBV7-2 and TRBJ2-7; TRBD1 matches 12 bases. The CDR3 nucleotides are TGTGCCAGCAGCGGCCGGGACAGGGGGCTGTACGAGCAGTACTTC. It yields the protein CASSGRDRGLYEQYF.